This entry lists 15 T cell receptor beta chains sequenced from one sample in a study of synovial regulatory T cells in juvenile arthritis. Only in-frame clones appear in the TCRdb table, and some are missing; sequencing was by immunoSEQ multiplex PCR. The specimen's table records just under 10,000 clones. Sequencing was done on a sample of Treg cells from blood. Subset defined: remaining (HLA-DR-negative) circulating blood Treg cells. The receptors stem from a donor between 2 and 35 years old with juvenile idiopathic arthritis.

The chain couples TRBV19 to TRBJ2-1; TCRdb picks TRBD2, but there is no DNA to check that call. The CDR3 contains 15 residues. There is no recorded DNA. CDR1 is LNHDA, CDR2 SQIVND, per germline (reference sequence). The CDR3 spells CASSIYSPQYNEQFF.

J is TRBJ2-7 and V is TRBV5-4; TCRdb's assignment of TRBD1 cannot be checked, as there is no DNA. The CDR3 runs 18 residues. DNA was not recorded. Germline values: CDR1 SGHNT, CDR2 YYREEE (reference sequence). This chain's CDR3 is CASSLFVRGTGDLYEQYF.

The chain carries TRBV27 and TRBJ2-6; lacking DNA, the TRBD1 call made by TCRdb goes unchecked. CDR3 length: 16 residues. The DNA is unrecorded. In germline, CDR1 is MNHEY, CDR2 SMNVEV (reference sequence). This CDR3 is CASSSRGPAGANVLTF.

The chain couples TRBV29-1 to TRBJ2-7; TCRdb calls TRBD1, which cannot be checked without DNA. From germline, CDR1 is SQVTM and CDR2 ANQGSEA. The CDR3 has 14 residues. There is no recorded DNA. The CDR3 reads CSVGRDRASYEQYF.

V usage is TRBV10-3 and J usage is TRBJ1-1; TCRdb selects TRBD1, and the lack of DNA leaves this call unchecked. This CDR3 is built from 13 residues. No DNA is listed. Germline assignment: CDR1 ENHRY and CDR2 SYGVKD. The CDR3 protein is CAIRTGPNTEAFF.

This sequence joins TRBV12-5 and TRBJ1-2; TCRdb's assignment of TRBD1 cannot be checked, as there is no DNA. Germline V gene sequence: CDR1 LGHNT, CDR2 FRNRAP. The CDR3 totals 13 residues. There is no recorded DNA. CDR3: CASGLGDSYGYTF. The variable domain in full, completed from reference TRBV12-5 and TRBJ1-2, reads DARVTQTPRHKVTEMGQEVTMRCQPILGHNTVFWYRQTMMQGLELLAYFRNRAPLDDSGMPKDRFSAEMPDATLATLKIQPSEPRDSAVYFCASGLGDSYGYTFGSGTRLTVV.

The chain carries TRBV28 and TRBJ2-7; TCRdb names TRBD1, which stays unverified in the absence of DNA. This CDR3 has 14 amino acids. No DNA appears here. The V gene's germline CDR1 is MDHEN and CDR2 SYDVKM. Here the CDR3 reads CASRSSQGPYEQYF.

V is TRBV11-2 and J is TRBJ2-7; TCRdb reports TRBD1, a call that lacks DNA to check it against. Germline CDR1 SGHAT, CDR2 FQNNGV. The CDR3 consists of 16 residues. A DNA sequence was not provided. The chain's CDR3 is CASSRTTGVSTYEQYF.

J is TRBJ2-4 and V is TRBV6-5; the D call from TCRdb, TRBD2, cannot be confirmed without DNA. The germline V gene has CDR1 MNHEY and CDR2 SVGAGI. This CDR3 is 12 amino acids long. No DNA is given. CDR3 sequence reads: CASSSPSDIQYF.

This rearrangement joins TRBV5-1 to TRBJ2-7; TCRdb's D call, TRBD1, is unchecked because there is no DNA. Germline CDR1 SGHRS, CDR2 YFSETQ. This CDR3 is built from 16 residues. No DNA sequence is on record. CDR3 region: CASSLTIRGPFHEQYF.

The CDR3 is CASSETGSGNIQYF. The genes are TRBV25-1 and TRBJ2-4; TCRdb lists TRBD2, though no DNA is available to test this call. Germline V gene lookup returns CDR1 MGHDK and CDR2 SYGVNS. The CDR3 length is 14 residues. No DNA is given. Variable domain in full (rest from reference TRBV25-1 and TRBJ2-4): EADIYQTPRYLVIGTGKKITLECSQTMGHDKMYWYQQDPGMELHLIHYSYGVNSTEKGDLSSESTVSRIRTEHFPLTLESARPSHTSQYLCASSETGSGNIQYFGAGTRLSVL.

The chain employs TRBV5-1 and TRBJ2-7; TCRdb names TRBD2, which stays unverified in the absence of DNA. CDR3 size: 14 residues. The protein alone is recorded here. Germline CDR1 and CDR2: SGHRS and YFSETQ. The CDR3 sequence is CASSYQRPGLEQYF.

The CDR3 sequence: CASSYFVGSETQYF. This chain connects TRBV6-5 to TRBJ2-5; checking the TCRdb D call of TRBD2 is not possible without DNA. The CDR3 sequence is 14 residues long. No DNA is listed. Germline lookup yields CDR1 MNHEY and CDR2 SVGAGI.

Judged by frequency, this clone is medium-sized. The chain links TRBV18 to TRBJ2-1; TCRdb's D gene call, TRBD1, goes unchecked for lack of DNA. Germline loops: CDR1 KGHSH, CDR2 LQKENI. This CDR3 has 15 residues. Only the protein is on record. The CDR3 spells CASSPSQGTSNEQFF.

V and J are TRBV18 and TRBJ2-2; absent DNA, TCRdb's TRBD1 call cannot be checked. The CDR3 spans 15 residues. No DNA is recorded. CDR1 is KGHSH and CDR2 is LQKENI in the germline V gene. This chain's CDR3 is CASSQGEWITGELFF.